The entry that follows covers one TCR beta chain sequence. Its antigen remains unknown. Sequencing was performed with immunoSEQ multiplex PCR; in TCRdb, only in-frame clones are kept and a portion is missing. The sample has about 100,000 clones, 70% to 90% seen once. The source of the sample is a study of T cell responses to AZD1222 COVID-19 vaccine. Overall study results and limits: In a largely white British group with more females than males, clonal diversity was possibly underestimated. Vaccination with two AZD1222 doses was followed by a rise in Spike-specific TCR breadth and depth. Only six people who got AZD1222 tested seropositive at baseline.

Looked up from germline, CDR1 is LNHDA and CDR2 is SQIVND (reference sequence). V gave up 3 bases and J gave up 3 bases, with 9 bases separating them. CDR3 length: 13 residues. Sequenced here: peripheral blood, sampled 28 days after the second AZD1222 dose. The TCR was taken from an adult who received the AZD1222 COVID-19 vaccine. The chain recombines TRBV19 with TRBJ2-7; weak D call: TRBD1 (6 bases). CDR3: CASSIGTSYEQYF. DNA of the CDR3: TGTGCCAGTAGTATTGGGACAAGCTACGAGCAGTACTTC.